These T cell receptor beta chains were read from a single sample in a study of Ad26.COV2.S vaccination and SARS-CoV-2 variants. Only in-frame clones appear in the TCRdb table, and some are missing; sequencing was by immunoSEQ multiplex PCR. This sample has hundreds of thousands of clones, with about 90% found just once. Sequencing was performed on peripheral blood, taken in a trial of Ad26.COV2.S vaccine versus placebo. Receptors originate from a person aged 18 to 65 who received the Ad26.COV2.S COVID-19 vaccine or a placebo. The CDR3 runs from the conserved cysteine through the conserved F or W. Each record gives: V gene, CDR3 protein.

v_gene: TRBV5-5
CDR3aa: CASSLVVRGTGDYGYTF

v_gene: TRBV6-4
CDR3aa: CASSVTSGGLNEQFF

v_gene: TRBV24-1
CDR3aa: CATSEGNGELFF

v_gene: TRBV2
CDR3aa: CASSQGGYEQYF

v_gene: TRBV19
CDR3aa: CASSILGQGALDTQYF

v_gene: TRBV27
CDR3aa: CASTGGASGSSGANVLTF

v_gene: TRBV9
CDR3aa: CASSGALSSLPQETQYF

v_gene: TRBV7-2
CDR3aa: CASSGRIGGPQHF

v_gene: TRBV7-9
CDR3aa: CASSLRSGDEQFF

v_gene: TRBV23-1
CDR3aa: CASSQARDKTDTQYF

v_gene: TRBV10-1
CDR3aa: CASMEGGAGSYEQYF

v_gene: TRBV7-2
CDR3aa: CASSLHESGDYNSPLHF

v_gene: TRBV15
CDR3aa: CATSREAGWNNEQFF

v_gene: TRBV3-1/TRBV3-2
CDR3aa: CASSQDRGRTQYF

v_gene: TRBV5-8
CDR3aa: CASSITSRGTQYF

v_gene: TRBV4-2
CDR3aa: CASSQGGTWGEPSYEQYF

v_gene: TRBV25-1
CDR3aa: CASSDPAGNIQYF

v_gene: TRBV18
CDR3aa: CASSLTEDGELFF

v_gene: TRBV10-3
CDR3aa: CATATGADGYTF

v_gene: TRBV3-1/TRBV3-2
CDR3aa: CASSQTGRIRTGELFF

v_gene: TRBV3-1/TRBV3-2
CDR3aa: CASSPGPFYEQYF

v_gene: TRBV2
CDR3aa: CASSEGPVLSYEQYF

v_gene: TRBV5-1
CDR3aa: CASSLGWLPWDEQYF

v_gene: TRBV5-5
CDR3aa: CASSLERVRGLKSYEQYF

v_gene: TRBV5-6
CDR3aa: CASSRAPGELFF

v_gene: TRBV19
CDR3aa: CASSILGVVNQPQHF

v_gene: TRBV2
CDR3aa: CASSEAVNTEAFF

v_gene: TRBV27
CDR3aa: CASSRSDREPQHF

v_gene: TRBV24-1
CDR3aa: CATRGTAENTEAFF

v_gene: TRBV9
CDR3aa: CASSAENTDTQYF

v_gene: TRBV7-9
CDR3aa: CASSPGTSAPDTQYF

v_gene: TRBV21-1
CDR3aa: CARGKRGRHTEQFF

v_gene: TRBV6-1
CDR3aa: CASSEEAPGDSGRAGQYF

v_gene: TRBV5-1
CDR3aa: CASTLGTGVYEQYF

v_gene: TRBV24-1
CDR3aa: CATSDTRTGGVFSGYTF

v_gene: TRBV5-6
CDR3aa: CASSLEVLSTNYGYTF

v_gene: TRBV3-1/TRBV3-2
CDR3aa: CASSQELDRVETQYF

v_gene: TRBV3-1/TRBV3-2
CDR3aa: CASSTGTKFEKLFF

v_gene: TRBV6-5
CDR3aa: CASRDNYEQYF

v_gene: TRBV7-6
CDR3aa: CASSLEGGRGGELFF

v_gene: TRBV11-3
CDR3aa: CASSLVAGASTGELFF